One and the same sample provided the 27 T cell receptor beta chains below, sequenced in a study of blood T cells in healthy people across ages. A second PCR, run for about 6 to 12 cycles, used a sample-barcoded 5' primer plus a J-beta primer mix. TCRdb reprocessed the 5' RACE reads via MiXCR and lists one record per CDR3 protein. Among hundreds of thousands of distinct CDR3 sequences, 49% were seen once, and the ten largest hold under 35%. Sequencing used blood. The receptors here all came from a woman aged 55-70 years in good health.

This sequence joins TRBV4-3 and TRBJ2-5; the D is unclear. The V gene lost 0 bases and the J gene lost 1 base, with 9 bases spanning the gap. CDR3 size: 15 residues. From germline, CDR1 is LGHNA and CDR2 YSLEER. CDR3 residues: CASSQDINLQETQYF. Written as DNA, the CDR3 is TGCGCCAGCAGCCAAGACATCAACCTCCAAGAGACCCAGTACTTC.

This clonotype was seen only a few times. This may arise from a read error, as a much more abundant clone is one base away. The chain couples TRBV11-2 to TRBJ2-1, with unresolved D. CDR1 SGHAT and CDR2 FQNNGV come from the germline V gene. CDR3 length: 13 amino acids. The CDR3 sequence: CASSVEPEGEQFF. The CDR3 nucleotides read TGTGCCAGCAGCGTAGAGCCGGAAGGTGAGCAGTTCTTC.

J is TRBJ2-3 and V is TRBV29-1, with 13 nucleotides matching TRBD2. CDR1 and CDR2 from the germline V gene are SQVTM and ANQGSEA. V was clipped by 7 bases and J by 3 bases; unmatched bases: 13. The CDR3 is made up of 17 amino acids. CDR3 in amino acids: CSEETSGRTQGTDTQYF. The DNA for the CDR3 is TGCAGCGAAGAGACTAGCGGGAGGACCCAGGGAACAGATACGCAGTATTTT.

This rearrangement joins TRBV10-3 to TRBJ2-5; 13 nucleotides line up with TRBD2. Germline V CDR1 and CDR2: ENHRY, SYGVKD. The V and J ends lost 1 base and 11 bases, in that order; junction bases with no gene match: 13. CDR3 length equals 17 residues. The CDR3 sequence: CAISEFLGLAGVGEQYF. CDR3 bases: TGTGCCATCAGTGAGTTTCTCGGACTAGCGGGAGTAGGTGAGCAGTACTTC.

The rearrangement uses TRBV4-3 and TRBJ2-1, with D perhaps matching TRBD2 (5 bases). The germline CDR1 and CDR2 sequences are LGHNA and YSLEER. CDR3 length: 15 amino acids. V lost 6 bases, J lost 8 bases, and 20 bases lay in between. CDR3 in DNA: TGCGCCAGCAGACCGGGCTCCGAGGGTCTGTATGAGCAGTTCTTC. Translation gives CASRPGSEGLYEQFF.

This clonotype was counted a few times. This sequence joins TRBV4-3 and TRBJ1-4, with a weak D call TRBD1 (6 bases). Trimming took 4 bases from V and 5 from J, leaving 11 bases between them. Germline loops: CDR1 LGHNA, CDR2 YSLEER. The CDR3 totals 14 residues. This CDR3 reads CASSLTGINEKLFF. As DNA, the CDR3 is TGCGCCAGCAGCCTAACAGGGATAAATGAAAAACTGTTTTTT.

The rearrangement joins TRBV20-1 to TRBJ2-4, with 14 bases that match TRBD2. This CDR3 is built from 16 residues. Germline loops: CDR1 DFQATT, CDR2 SNEGSKA (reference sequence). Unmatched junction bases numbered 4, after V lost 6 bases and J lost 0 bases. CDR3 in amino acids: CSAGTSGGLAKNIQYF. The CDR3 DNA reads TGCAGTGCGGGGACTAGCGGGGGACTAGCCAAAAACATTCAGTACTTC.

J is TRBJ2-3 and V is TRBV20-1; D unresolved. Trimming shortened V by 3 bases and J by 0 bases, and 10 bases separated the two germline ends. Looked up from germline, CDR1 is DFQATT and CDR2 is SNEGSKA (reference sequence). The CDR3 length is 14 residues. CDR3 residues: CSARTTTSTDTQYF. Here the CDR3 DNA reads TGCAGTGCTAGGACCACGACTAGCACAGATACGCAGTATTTT.

This clonotype has a handful of counts. This rearrangement joins TRBV7-8 to TRBJ2-5; 7 bases are shared with TRBD1. Germline trimming cut 2 bases from V and 2 bases from J; bases unmatched to any gene: 5. The V gene's germline CDR1 is SGHVS and CDR2 FQNEAQ. The CDR3 covers 15 residues. The CDR3 DNA reads TGTGCCAGCAGCTTAACAGGGGCTCTACAAGAGACCCAGTACTTC. Its protein product is CASSLTGALQETQYF.

The CDR3 sequence: CSIIGEKLGGGEQFF. The DNA for the CDR3 is TGCAGCATAATTGGAGAAAAACTAGGGGGCGGTGAGCAGTTCTTC. The gene calls are TRBV29-1 and TRBJ2-1, with TRBD1 matching 7 bases. After removal of 8 bases from V and 9 bases from J, the junction contained 19 bases not matched to a gene. CDR3 size: 15 residues. CDR1 and CDR2 (germline): SQVTM, ANQGSEA.

V and J are TRBV27 and TRBJ2-2, with D perhaps TRBD2 (6 bases). V lost 0 bases and J 1 base, leaving 12 bases between the germline ends. Germline V gene lookup returns CDR1 MNHEY and CDR2 SMNVEV (reference sequence). The CDR3 covers 17 residues. CDR3 in DNA: TGTGCCAGCAGTTTATCGCGGGGTAGCGGGAACACCGGGGAGCTGTTTTTT. It yields the protein CASSLSRGSGNTGELFF.

The chain employs TRBV6-1 and TRBJ1-1, with unresolved D. In germline, CDR1 is MNHNS, CDR2 SASEGT. The CDR3 length is 14 residues. Trimming pared 10 bases from V and 0 bases from J, leaving 15 bases between. The CDR3 sequence is CATEKGFMNTEAFF. The CDR3 nucleotides are TGTGCCACTGAGAAAGGGTTCATGAACACTGAAGCTTTCTTT.

This clonotype showed up just once. The chain is built from TRBV20-1 and TRBJ2-1; no reliable D call. V lost 3 bases, J lost 8 bases, and 11 bases lay in between. The germline V gene has CDR1 DFQATT and CDR2 SNEGSKA (reference sequence). This CDR3 has 12 amino acids. CDR3 in DNA: TGCAGTGCTAGGGCCCGCCAGTATGAGCAGTTCTTC. It translates to CSARARQYEQFF.

The chain has TRBV20-1 and TRBJ2-1, with a tentative D call TRBD1 (5 bases). CDR3 size: 14 residues. Deletions cut 2 bases from V and 4 bases from J, with 12 bases between. Germline V lookup: CDR1 DFQATT, CDR2 SNEGSKA (reference sequence). The CDR3 is CSARKGSSYNEQFF. CDR3 DNA: TGCAGTGCTAGAAAGGGGTCTTCGTACAATGAGCAGTTCTTC.

The chain joins TRBV27 to TRBJ2-4, with TRBD2 matching 13 bases. The J call may not be correct, given that the DNA end is closer to TRBJ2-1. The CDR3 contains 19 residues. Germline V CDR1 and CDR2: MNHEY, SMNVEV (reference sequence). The CDR3 sequence: CASSFPTSGRTYSIDEQFF. As DNA, the CDR3 is TGTGCCAGCAGTTTCCCGACTAGCGGGAGGACTTATAGTATCGATGAGCAGTTCTTC.

This clonotype was counted a few times. The chain couples TRBV2 to TRBJ2-3, with TRBD2 as a possible D gene (5 bases). The CDR3 is 14 residues long. V was shortened by 6 bases and J by 0 bases, with 10 bases between the two germline ends. Germline V lookup: CDR1 SNHLY, CDR2 FYNNEI. The chain's CDR3 is CASRGAFSTDTQYF. CDR3 coding DNA: TGTGCCAGCAGGGGAGCGTTTAGCACAGATACGCAGTATTTT.

The chain carries TRBV14 and TRBJ2-7; 9 nucleotides agree with TRBD2. V trimming: 1 base; J trimming: 7 bases; junction bases outside the gene matches: 11. This CDR3 spans 16 amino acids. Germline CDR1 and CDR2: SGHDN and FVKESK. DNA for the CDR3: TGTGCCAGCAGCCAAGGGGCTAGCGGGAAGAACAATGAGCAGTACTTC. This encodes CASSQGASGKNNEQYF.

This clonotype came up a few times. CDR3 loop: CASTQSRGTDTQYF. The CDR3 nucleotides read TGCGCCAGCACCCAGTCCAGGGGCACAGATACGCAGTATTTT. V and J are TRBV5-1 and TRBJ2-3, with a weak D call TRBD1 (5 bases). The CDR3 totals 14 residues. V was shortened by 6 bases and J by 1 base, with 12 bases between the two germline ends. CDR1 and CDR2 from the germline V gene are SGHRS and YFSETQ.

The CDR3 is CASSPRTGVAGELFF. CDR3 in DNA: TGTGCCAGCAGTCCAAGGACAGGGGTGGCCGGGGAGCTGTTTTTT. The J gene is TRBJ2-2, the V gene TRBV28; 9 bases are a match to TRBD1. V shed 5 bases, J shed 6 bases, and the junction held 7 bases outside the gene matches. This CDR3 is built from 15 residues. Germline V gives CDR1 MDHEN, CDR2 SYDVKM.

The chain recombines TRBV7-9 with TRBJ2-1, with D unclear. The CDR3 loop spans 16 amino acids. The V gene lost 5 bases and the J gene lost 0 bases, with 14 bases spanning the gap. Germline CDR1 is SEHNR and CDR2 is FQNEAQ (reference sequence). In DNA form, the CDR3 reads TGTGCCAGCAGCGAAAGACTGCAGAGCTCCTACAATGAGCAGTTCTTC. The encoded protein is CASSERLQSSYNEQFF.

This chain uses TRBV19 with TRBJ2-7; D remains unclear. V was cut by 6 bases and J by 0 bases, with 12 bases left in between. Germline V gene sequence: CDR1 LNHDA, CDR2 SQIVND (reference sequence). The CDR3 totals 14 residues. The CDR3 DNA sequence: TGTGCCAGTAGAGACCGGGCCATCTCCTACGAGCAGTACTTC. Translating it yields CASRDRAISYEQYF.

Only one count was recorded for this clonotype. The V call is TRBV10-3, the J call TRBJ2-6; TRBD1 aligns across 7 bases. The J segment lost 3 bases and the V segment lost 5 bases, leaving 7 bases of the junction unmatched. Germline V gene lookup returns CDR1 ENHRY and CDR2 SYGVKD. The CDR3 extends over 16 amino acids. CDR3 nucleotide sequence: TGTGCCATCAGTCCGACAGGGATCGTTGGGGCCAACGTCCTGACTTTC. This sequence encodes CAISPTGIVGANVLTF.

The V gene is TRBV29-1, the J gene TRBJ2-3, with a weak D call TRBD2 (6 bases). The CDR3 is made up of 14 amino acids. Trimming took 4 bases from V and 6 from J, leaving 17 bases between them. Germline CDR1 SQVTM, CDR2 ANQGSEA. The chain's CDR3 is CSVGWRGLADTQYF. The CDR3, as DNA: TGCAGCGTTGGGTGGCGGGGCCTGGCGGATACGCAGTATTTT.

The J gene is TRBJ1-4, the V gene TRBV29-1; D may be TRBD1 (5 bases). This CDR3 has 13 residues. Germline-derived CDR1 and CDR2 are SQVTM and ANQGSEA. Between the trimmed V and J ends, which lost 7 bases and 5 bases, there was a span of 14 bases. The CDR3: CSAVRGGNEKLFF. The CDR3 DNA follows: TGCAGCGCTGTCCGGGGGGGGAATGAAAAACTGTTTTTT. Based on the CDR3 plus reference TRBV29-1 and TRBJ1-4, the full variable domain is SAVISQKPSRDICQRGTSLTIQCQVDSQVTMMFWYRQQPGQSLTLIATANQGSEATYESGFVIDKFPISRPNLTFSTLTVSNMSPEDSSIYLCSAVRGGNEKLFFGSGTQLSVL.

The V and J genes are TRBV29-1 and TRBJ2-2; D not certain. The CDR3 is 12 residues long. V was trimmed by 7 bases and J by 1 base, leaving 7 bases between them. Germline loops: CDR1 SQVTM, CDR2 ANQGSEA. CDR3 loop: CSGQRNTGELFF. In DNA form, the CDR3 reads TGCAGCGGTCAGAGGAACACCGGGGAGCTGTTTTTT.

The chain couples TRBV20-1 to TRBJ2-7; D possibly corresponds to TRBD2 (6 bases). CDR1 is DFQATT, CDR2 SNEGSKA, per germline (reference sequence). The CDR3 is 15 residues long. The V end was cut by 6 bases, the J end by 3 bases, with 21 bases between. CDR3 sequence: CSALPEDGRYYEQYF. Written as DNA, the CDR3 is TGCAGTGCCCTACCGGAGGACGGGAGATACTACGAGCAGTACTTC.

The V call is TRBV6-5, the J call TRBJ1-6, with D hard to call. The V gene's germline CDR1 is MNHEY and CDR2 SVGAGI. The CDR3 extends over 18 amino acids. V was shortened by 4 bases and J by 0 bases, with 16 bases between the two germline ends. DNA for the CDR3: TGTGCCAGCAGTTTCGCCCCCAGTGGGAGCTCCTATAATTCACCCCTCCACTTT. Translating gives CASSFAPSGSSYNSPLHF.